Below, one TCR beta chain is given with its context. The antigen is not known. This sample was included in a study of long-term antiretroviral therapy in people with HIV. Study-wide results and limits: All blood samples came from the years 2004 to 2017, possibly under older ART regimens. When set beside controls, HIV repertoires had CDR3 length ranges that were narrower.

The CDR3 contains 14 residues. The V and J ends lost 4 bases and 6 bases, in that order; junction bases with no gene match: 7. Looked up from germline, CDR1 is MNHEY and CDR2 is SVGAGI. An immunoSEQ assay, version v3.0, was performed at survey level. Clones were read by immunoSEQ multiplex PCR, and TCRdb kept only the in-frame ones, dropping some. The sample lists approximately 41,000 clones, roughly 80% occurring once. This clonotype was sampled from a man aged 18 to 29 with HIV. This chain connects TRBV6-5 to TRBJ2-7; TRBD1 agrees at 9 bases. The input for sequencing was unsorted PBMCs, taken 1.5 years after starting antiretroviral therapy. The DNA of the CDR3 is TGTGCCAGCAGTTTCGGACAGGGGAGCGGCGAGCAGTACTTC. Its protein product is CASSFGQGSGEQYF.